These T cell receptor beta chains were read from a single sample in a study of beta chain features in type 1 diabetes. The method was immunoSEQ multiplex PCR; TCRdb's version includes in-frame clones alone and lacks a portion of them. The data show some 350,000 clones, with over 8.5% seen just once and 0.45% to 0.65% held by the top ten. The material sequenced was central memory CD4+ T cells from blood. These receptor sequences come from a young man with type 1 diabetes. CDR3s include the opening cysteine and the closing phenylalanine or tryptophan. D genes are given only for firm matches. Where a row states a size, it is once, few, many or the class of an expanded clone; other rows omit it.

v_call,j_call,d_call,clone_size,cdr3_aa,cdr3_nt
TRBV7-2,TRBJ1-4,NA,NA,CDSSLRATNEKLFF,TGTGACAGCAGCTTACGTGCAACTAATGAAAAACTGTTTTTT
TRBV7-2,TRBJ2-7,TRBD1,NA,CASSLPHGTVSYEQYF,TGTGCCAGCAGCTTACCGCACGGGACAGTCTCCTACGAGCAGTACTTC
TRBV25-1,TRBJ2-5,NA,NA,CASSEFGARGSQETQYF,TGTGCCAGCAGTGAATTTGGGGCCAGGGGTAGCCAAGAGACCCAGTACTTC
TRBV9,TRBJ2-7,TRBD2,NA,CASSPRLAGGNEQYF,TGTGCCAGCAGCCCAAGACTAGCGGGAGGAAACGAGCAGTACTTC
TRBV11-2,TRBJ2-2,TRBD2,few,CASSLWTSGNTGELFF,TGTGCCAGCAGCTTGTGGACTAGCGGGAACACCGGGGAGCTGTTTTTT
TRBV5-1,TRBJ2-7,TRBD2,NA,CASSLELAGAREQYF,TGCGCCAGCAGCTTGGAGTTAGCGGGAGCTCGGGAGCAGTACTTC
TRBV4-3,TRBJ2-5,NA,NA,CASSHPPARQETQYF,TGCGCCAGCAGCCATCCCCCTGCCAGGCAGGAGACCCAGTACTTC
TRBV5-5,TRBJ2-7,NA,NA,CASSLVNSREQYF,TGTGCCAGCAGCTTGGTGAACAGCCGCGAGCAGTACTTC
TRBV11-2,TRBJ2-2,NA,NA,CASRAGYTGELFF,TGTGCTTCCAGAGCCGGGTACACCGGGGAGCTGTTTTTT
TRBV10-3,TRBJ2-2,TRBD2,few,CAGRGSGELFF,TGTGCCGGGAGGGGTAGCGGGGAGCTGTTTTTT
TRBV28,TRBJ2-3,NA,few,CASSPLAGGRSSDTQYF,TGTGCCAGCAGCCCCCTCGCCGGGGGGCGCTCCTCAGATACGCAGTATTTT
TRBV7-9,TRBJ1-1,NA,many,CASSLGEGLGTEAFF,TGTGCCAGCAGCTTAGGGGAGGGGTTGGGCACTGAAGCTTTCTTT
TRBV7-2,TRBJ2-2,TRBD2,many,CASSSSGSVNGELFF,TGTGCCAGCAGCTCTAGCGGGAGCGTTAACGGGGAGCTGTTTTTT
TRBV7-8,TRBJ2-7,NA,NA,CASSSQGWNEQYF,TGTGCCAGCAGCTCACAGGGCTGGAACGAGCAGTACTTC
TRBV19,TRBJ2-1,TRBD2,NA,CASNPPGGLYNEQFF,TGTGCCAGTAATCCCCCGGGAGGGCTCTACAATGAGCAGTTCTTC
TRBV6-1,TRBJ1-5,NA,few,CASSEAGNQPQHF,TGTGCCAGCAGTGAAGCAGGCAATCAGCCCCAGCATTTT
TRBV19,TRBJ2-3,NA,NA,CASSGLATSTDTQYF,TGTGCCAGTAGTGGGCTAGCGACAAGCACAGATACGCAGTATTTT
TRBV5-1,TRBJ2-5,NA,NA,CASSLVGSSQETQYF,TGCGCCAGCAGCTTGGTAGGCAGCAGCCAAGAGACCCAGTACTTC
TRBV7-9,TRBJ2-7,NA,NA,CASSLIGSGTGFYEQYF,TGTGCCAGCAGCTTAATCGGATCAGGGACCGGGTTCTACGAGCAGTACTTC
TRBV7-2,TRBJ2-2,TRBD1,few,CASSLETGRLFF,TGTGCCAGCAGCTTAGAGACAGGGAGGCTGTTTTTT
TRBV6-5,TRBJ1-1,NA,NA,CARDKVRTEAFF,TGTGCCAGGGACAAGGTCCGCACTGAAGCTTTCTTT
TRBV27,TRBJ1-5,TRBD1,NA,CASSSDRGTGSNQPQHF,TGTGCCAGCAGTTCAGACAGGGGCACGGGTAGCAATCAGCCCCAGCATTTT
TRBV7-2,TRBJ1-4,NA,few,CASSYTLGGTNEKLFF,TGTGCCAGCAGCTACACACTCGGGGGAACTAATGAAAAACTGTTTTTT
TRBV2,TRBJ1-5,TRBD1,few,CASRVQGGLQPQHF,TGTGCCAGCAGAGTACAGGGGGGCCTTCAGCCCCAGCATTTT
TRBV11-3,TRBJ2-2,NA,few,CASSYLGSGELFF,TGTGCCAGCAGCTATTTAGGGTCCGGGGAGCTGTTTTTT
TRBV6-1,TRBJ1-5,NA,once,CASTGQGRDQPQHF,TGTGCCAGCACGGGGCAGGGCAGGGATCAGCCCCAGCATTTT
TRBV4-3,TRBJ2-2,NA,many,CASSLGFTGELFF,TGCGCCAGCAGCCTTGGATTTACCGGGGAGCTGTTTTTT
TRBV5-1,TRBJ2-1,NA,few,CASSPAGGPESQYEQFF,TGCGCCAGCAGCCCGGCTGGGGGCCCCGAATCGCAATATGAGCAGTTCTTC
TRBV7-2,TRBJ2-1,NA,NA,CASSGFSYNEQFF,TGTGCCAGCTCAGGATTCTCCTACAATGAGCAGTTCTTC
TRBV7-9,TRBJ1-4,NA,few,CASSSVGRLGEKLFF,TGTGCCAGCAGCTCAGTGGGGAGACTTGGTGAAAAACTGTTTTTT
TRBV14,TRBJ1-2,NA,few,CASSQRQSFYGYTF,TGTGCCAGCAGCCAAAGGCAGAGTTTCTATGGCTACACCTTC
TRBV30,TRBJ2-7,TRBD2,few,CAWGRRAGADEQYF,TGTGCCTGGGGCCGCCGAGCGGGAGCGGACGAGCAGTACTTC
TRBV18,TRBJ1-5,NA,few,CASSEGREGNQPQHF,TGTGCCAGCTCCGAGGGGAGGGAGGGCAATCAGCCCCAGCATTTT
TRBV2,TRBJ2-7,NA,few,CASSEAPSGEQYF,TGTGCCAGCAGTGAAGCCCCGTCGGGCGAGCAGTACTTC
TRBV7-9,TRBJ1-2,NA,few,CASSLQGDYGYTF,TGTGCCAGCAGCTTACAAGGTGACTATGGCTACACCTTC
TRBV18,TRBJ2-7,NA,NA,CASSPRQGGNEQYF,TGTGCCAGCTCACCGAGGCAGGGAGGTAACGAGCAGTACTTC
TRBV2,TRBJ1-5,NA,NA,CASSELATRRPQHF,TGTGCCAGCAGTGAATTGGCCACTCGGCGGCCCCAGCATTTT
TRBV7-6,TRBJ1-3,TRBD1,NA,CASSTGGGNTIYF,TGTGCCAGCAGCACAGGGGGTGGGAACACCATATATTTT
TRBV5-1,TRBJ2-3,TRBD2,few,CASSLEGLAVSTDTQYF,TGCGCCAGCAGCTTGGAAGGGCTAGCGGTGAGCACAGATACGCAGTATTTT
TRBV28,TRBJ2-7,TRBD1,few,CASTRGTGGYEQYF,TGTGCCAGCACCAGAGGGACAGGTGGCTACGAGCAGTACTTC
TRBV29-1,TRBJ2-1,TRBD2,few,CSARLADNNEQFF,TGCAGCGCTAGACTAGCGGATAACAATGAGCAGTTCTTC
TRBV19,TRBJ2-4,NA,few,CASSSRVVNIQYF,TGTGCCAGTAGTAGTCGGGTGGTGAACATTCAGTACTTC
TRBV5-5,TRBJ2-5,TRBD2,NA,CATSTSGAQETQYF,TGTGCCACGTCGACTAGCGGGGCGCAAGAGACCCAGTACTTC
TRBV7-7,TRBJ2-1,TRBD2,few,CASSTGTSGSYNEQFF,TGTGCTAGCAGCACCGGGACTAGCGGCTCCTACAATGAGCAGTTCTTC